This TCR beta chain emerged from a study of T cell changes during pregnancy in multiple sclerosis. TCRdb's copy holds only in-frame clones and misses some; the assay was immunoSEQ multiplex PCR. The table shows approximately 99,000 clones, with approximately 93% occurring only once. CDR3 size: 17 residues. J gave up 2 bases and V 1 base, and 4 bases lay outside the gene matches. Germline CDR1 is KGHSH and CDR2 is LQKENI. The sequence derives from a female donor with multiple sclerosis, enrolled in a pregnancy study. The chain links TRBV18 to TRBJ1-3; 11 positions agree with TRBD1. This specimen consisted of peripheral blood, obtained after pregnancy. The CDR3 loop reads CASSPRQGQGAGNTIYF. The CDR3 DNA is TGTGCCAGCTCACCACGACAGGGACAGGGGGCTGGAAACACCATATATTTT.